This T cell receptor beta chain stems from a study of T cells in Graves' hyperthyroidism and ophthalmopathy. A remark on this clonotype: A read error is possible here, since a much larger clone lies one base away.

CDR1 and CDR2 from the germline V gene are MDHEN and SYDVKM. CDR3 length: 14 residues. TCR beta CDR3 region amplification was performed from RNA transcripts. Using the HTBI primer set, a first-round RT-PCR was run on the TCR CDR3. TCRdb fed the multiplex PCR reads into MiXCR, producing one record per CDR3 protein. The data show 300,000 to 450,000 distinct CDR3 sequences, around 15% seen once. V usage is TRBV28 and J usage is TRBJ2-1; 7 positions match TRBD1. The DNA matches TRBJ2-7 better at its end, which makes the J call doubtful. The sequencing input was blood. The receptor's source is a woman aged 25-40 years with Graves' ophthalmopathy. DNA of the CDR3: TGTGCCAGCAGTTTGGGACAGACCTACAATGAGCAGTACTTC. It encodes CASSLGQTYNEQYF.